The clone carrying this T cell receptor beta chain has a single count. Its matching antigen is unknown. Possible read error: a much larger clone is one base away. Uncontrolled infection, other autoimmune disease, pregnancy or lactation disqualified patients from enrolment. This sample is part of a study of T cells in Graves' hyperthyroidism and ophthalmopathy. Study-wide results and caveats: Most expanded thyroid clonotypes above 0.001 recurred in blood.

RNA transcripts gave rise to amplified TCR beta CDR3 regions. First-round RT-PCR targeting the TCR CDR3 was performed with the HTBI primer set. TCRdb passed the multiplex PCR reads through MiXCR, listing each CDR3 protein once. The table records about 680,000 distinct CDR3 sequences, approximately 36% of them present only once. Germline CDR1 and CDR2: SGHNT and YYREEE (reference sequence). This CDR3 is built from 14 residues. The sample taken for sequencing was blood. The V call is TRBV5-4, the J call TRBJ1-6; D might be TRBD1 (6 bases). The TCR comes from a woman aged 40 to 50 with Graves' hyperthyroidism. The CDR3 spells CTSSLDSQYSPLHF. The CDR3 bases are TGTACCAGCAGCTTGGACAGCCAGTATTCACCCCTCCACTTT. Together with reference TRBV5-4 and TRBJ1-6, the CDR3 gives the full variable domain: ETGVTQSPTHLIKTRGQQVTLRCSSQSGHNTVSWYQQALGQGPQFIFQYYREEENGRGNFPPRFSGLQFPNYSSELNVNALELDDSALYLCTSSLDSQYSPLHFGNGTRLTVT.